This TCR beta chain was captured by sequencing in a study of HIV-infected patients and healthy controls. TCRdb re-called the 5' RACE reads with MiXCR, one entry per CDR3 protein. This sample has 15,000 to 20,000 distinct CDR3 sequences, with about 17% found just once. The CDR3 consists of 16 residues. Germline V lookup: CDR1 MDHEN, CDR2 SYDVKM. V lost 2 bases to trimming and J lost 5 bases, with 15 bases between them. Many counts were recorded for this clonotype. The sequenced sample consisted of CD8+ T cells from blood. V is TRBV28 and J is TRBJ2-2; TRBD1 is a possible D gene (5 bases). The TCR was taken from a human donor in good health. The CDR3 protein is CASSLRQTVRTGELFF. As DNA, the CDR3 is TGTGCCAGCAGTTTACGACAGACCGTGAGAACCGGGGAGCTGTTTTTT.